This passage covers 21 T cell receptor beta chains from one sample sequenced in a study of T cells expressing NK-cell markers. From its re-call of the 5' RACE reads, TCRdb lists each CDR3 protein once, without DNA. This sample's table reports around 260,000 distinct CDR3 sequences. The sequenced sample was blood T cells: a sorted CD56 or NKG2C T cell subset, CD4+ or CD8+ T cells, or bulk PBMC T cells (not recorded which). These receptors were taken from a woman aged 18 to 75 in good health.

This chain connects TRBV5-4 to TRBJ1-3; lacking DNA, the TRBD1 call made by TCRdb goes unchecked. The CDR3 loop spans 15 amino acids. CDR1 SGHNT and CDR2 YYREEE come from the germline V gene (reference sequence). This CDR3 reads CASSFVGARGNTIYF.

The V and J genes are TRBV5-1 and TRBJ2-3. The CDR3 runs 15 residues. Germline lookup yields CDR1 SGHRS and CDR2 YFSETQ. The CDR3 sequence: CASRLGKPSTDTQYF.

The CDR3 is CASSQDSGTSGANEQFF. The chain carries TRBV4-2 and TRBJ2-1; TCRdb's D call of TRBD2 is untestable without DNA. Germline V gene sequence: CDR1 LGHNA, CDR2 YNFKEQ. This CDR3 is 17 amino acids long.

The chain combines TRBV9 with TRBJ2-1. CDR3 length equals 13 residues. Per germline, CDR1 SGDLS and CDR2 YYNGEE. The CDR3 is CASSATRYNEQFF. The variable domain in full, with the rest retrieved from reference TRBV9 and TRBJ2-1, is DSGVTQTPKHLITATGQRVTLRCSPRSGDLSVYWYQQSLDQGLQFLIQYYNGEERAKGNILERFSAQQFPDLHSELNLSSLELGDSALYFCASSATRYNEQFFGPGTRLTVL.

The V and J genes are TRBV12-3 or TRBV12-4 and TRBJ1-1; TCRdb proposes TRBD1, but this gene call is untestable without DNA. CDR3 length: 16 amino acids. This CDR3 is CASSLVGAAMNTEAFF.

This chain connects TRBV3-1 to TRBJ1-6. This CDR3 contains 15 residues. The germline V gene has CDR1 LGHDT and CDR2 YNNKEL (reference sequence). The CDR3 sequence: CASSQNTGPASALHF.

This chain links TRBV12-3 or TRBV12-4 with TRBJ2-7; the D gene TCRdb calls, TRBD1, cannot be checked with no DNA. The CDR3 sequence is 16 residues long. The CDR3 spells CASSPGQGRTSIAQYF.

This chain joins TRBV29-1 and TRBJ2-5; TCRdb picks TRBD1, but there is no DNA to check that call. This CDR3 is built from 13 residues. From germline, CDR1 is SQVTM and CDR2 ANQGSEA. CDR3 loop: CSVETDRGETQYF.

CDR3 in amino acids: CASSPGGIGEKLFF. This sequence joins TRBV18 and TRBJ1-4. Germline lookup yields CDR1 KGHSH and CDR2 LQKENI. The CDR3 has 14 amino acids.

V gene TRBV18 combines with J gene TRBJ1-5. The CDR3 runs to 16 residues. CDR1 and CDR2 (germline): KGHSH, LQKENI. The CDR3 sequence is CASSPVGGGRNQPQHF. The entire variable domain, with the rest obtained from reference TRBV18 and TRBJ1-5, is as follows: NAGVMQNPRHLVRRRGQEARLRCSPMKGHSHVYWYRQLPEEGLKFMVYLQKENIIDESGMPKERFSAEFPKEGPSILRIQQVVRGDSAAYFCASSPVGGGRNQPQHFGDGTRLSIL.

The CDR3 loop is CITISPGDTQYF. This rearrangement joins TRBV29-1 to TRBJ2-3; TCRdb returns TRBD2, unconfirmable since there is no DNA. The CDR3 consists of 12 residues. Germline V gene lookup returns CDR1 SQVTM and CDR2 ANQGSEA.

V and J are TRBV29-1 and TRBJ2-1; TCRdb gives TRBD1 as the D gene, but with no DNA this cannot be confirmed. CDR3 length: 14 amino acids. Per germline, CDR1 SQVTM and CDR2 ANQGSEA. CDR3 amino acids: CSVRPRDNLNEQFF.

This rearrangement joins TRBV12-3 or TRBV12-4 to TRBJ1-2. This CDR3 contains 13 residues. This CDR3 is CASSLPARTEPVF.

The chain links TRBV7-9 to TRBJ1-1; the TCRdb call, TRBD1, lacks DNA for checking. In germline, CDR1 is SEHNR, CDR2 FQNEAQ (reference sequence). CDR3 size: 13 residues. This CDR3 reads CASSTRTGVGAFF.

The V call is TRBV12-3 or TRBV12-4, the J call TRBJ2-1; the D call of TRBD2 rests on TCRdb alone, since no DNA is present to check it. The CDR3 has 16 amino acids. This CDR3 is CASTVTSGRGWGEQFF.

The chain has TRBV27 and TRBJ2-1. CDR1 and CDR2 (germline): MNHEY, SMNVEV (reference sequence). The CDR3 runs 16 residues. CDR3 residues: CASSPRWLRTYNEQFF.

The chain's CDR3 is CASSPYTGLDEQFF. The chain has TRBV18 and TRBJ2-1; with no DNA, the TCRdb D assignment of TRBD1 cannot be verified. The germline V gene has CDR1 KGHSH and CDR2 LQKENI. The CDR3 runs 14 residues.

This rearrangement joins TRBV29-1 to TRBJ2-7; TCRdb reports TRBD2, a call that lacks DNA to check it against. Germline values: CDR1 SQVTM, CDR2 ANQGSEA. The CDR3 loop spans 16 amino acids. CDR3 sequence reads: CSVVGVRELPSNLQYF.

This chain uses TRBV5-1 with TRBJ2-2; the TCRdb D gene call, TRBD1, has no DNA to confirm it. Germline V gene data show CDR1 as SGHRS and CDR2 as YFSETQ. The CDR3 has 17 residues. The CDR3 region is CASSLPNSGGDTGELFF.

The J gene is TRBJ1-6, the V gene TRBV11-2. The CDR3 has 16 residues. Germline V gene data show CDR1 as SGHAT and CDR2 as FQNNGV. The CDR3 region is CASSPTLMKGNSPLHF.

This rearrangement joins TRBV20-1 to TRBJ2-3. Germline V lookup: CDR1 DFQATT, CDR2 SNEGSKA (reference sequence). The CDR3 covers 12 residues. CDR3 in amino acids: CSARHRTDTQYF.